The clone carrying this T cell receptor beta chain was seen a handful of times. According to the study, TCR beta libraries were built with iRepertoire HTBI primers and CDR3-region Arm-PCR. One entry per CDR3 protein results from TCRdb running MiXCR on the multiplex PCR reads. The sample lists a few hundred thousand distinct CDR3 sequences, 16% occurring once. The data were taken from a study of regulatory T cells in long-lasting Graves disease. Time point noted: newly diagnosed GD, antithyroid drugs for less than 3 months. Scientists built the TCR library using RNA that was extracted from PBMCs. The CDR3 has 17 amino acids. V gave up 0 bases and J gave up 0 bases, with 12 bases separating them. Germline CDR1 and CDR2: LGHNA and YNFKEQ. The sample was also linked to a second study, of T cells in Graves' hyperthyroidism and ophthalmopathy.

This receptor was taken from a man between 35 and 55 years old with Graves disease. The sequenced sample was peripheral blood mononuclear cells (PBMCs), obtained at new diagnosis, from a patient treated with antithyroid drugs. The chain recombines TRBV4-2 with TRBJ1-3; D remains unclear. CDR3 protein: CASSQENYASSGNTIYF. CDR3 coding DNA: TGTGCCAGCAGCCAAGAAAATTATGCTTCCTCTGGAAACACCATATATTTT.